The following is a T cell receptor (beta chain) sequence with its context. Donors were grouped by their self-reported clinical history. The sample is drawn from a study of blood T cell repertoires in COVID-19. TCRdb keeps only in-frame clones here, not all; method: immunoSEQ multiplex PCR. The sample contains approximately 200,000 clones, approximately 84% of which appear only once. V shed 8 bases and J 9 bases; nucleotides not matched to a gene: 13. This CDR3 comprises 15 residues. Germline V CDR1 and CDR2: GTSNPN, SVGIG (reference sequence). The chain carries TRBV30 and TRBJ1-6; 10 bases are shared with TRBD1. This sequence was found in a woman between 25 and 40 years old who had recovered from COVID-19. Sequenced material: PBMCs or T cells enriched from blood (not recorded which). Here the CDR3 reads CAGDRGRGTGSPLHF. The CDR3 DNA reads TGTGCCGGTGACAGGGGGCGCGGTACTGGTTCACCCCTCCACTTT.